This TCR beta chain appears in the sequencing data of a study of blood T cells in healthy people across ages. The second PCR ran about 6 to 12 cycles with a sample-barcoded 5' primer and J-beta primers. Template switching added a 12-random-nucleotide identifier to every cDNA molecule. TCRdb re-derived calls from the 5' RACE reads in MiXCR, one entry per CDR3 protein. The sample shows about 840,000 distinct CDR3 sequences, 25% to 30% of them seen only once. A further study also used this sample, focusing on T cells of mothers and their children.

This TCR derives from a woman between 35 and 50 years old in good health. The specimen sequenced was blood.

Written as DNA, the CDR3 is TGTGCCAGCAGTGAAGGACTATTTTGGACAGATACGCAGTATTTT. This encodes CASSEGLFWTDTQYF. This chain uses TRBV6-1 with TRBJ2-3, with D possibly TRBD2 on 5 matching bases. Trimming left V 1 base short and J 3 bases short, with 11 bases between. Germline assignment: CDR1 MNHNS and CDR2 SASEGT. The CDR3 covers 15 residues.